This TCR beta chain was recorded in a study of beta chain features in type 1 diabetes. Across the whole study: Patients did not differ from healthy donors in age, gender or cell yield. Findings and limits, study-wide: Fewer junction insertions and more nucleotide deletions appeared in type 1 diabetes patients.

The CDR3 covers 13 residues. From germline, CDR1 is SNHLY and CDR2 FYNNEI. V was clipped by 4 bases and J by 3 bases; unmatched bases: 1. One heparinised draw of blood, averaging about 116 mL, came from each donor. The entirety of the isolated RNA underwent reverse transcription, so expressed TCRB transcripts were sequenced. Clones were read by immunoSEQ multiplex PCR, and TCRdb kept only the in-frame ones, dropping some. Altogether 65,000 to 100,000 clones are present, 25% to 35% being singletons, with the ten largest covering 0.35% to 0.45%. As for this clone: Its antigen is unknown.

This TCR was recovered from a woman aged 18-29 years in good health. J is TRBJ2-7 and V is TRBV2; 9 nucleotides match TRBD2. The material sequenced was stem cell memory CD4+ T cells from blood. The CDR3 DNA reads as TGTGCCAGCAGTGGGCGGGGGGGCTACGAGCAGTACTTC. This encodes CASSGRGGYEQYF.